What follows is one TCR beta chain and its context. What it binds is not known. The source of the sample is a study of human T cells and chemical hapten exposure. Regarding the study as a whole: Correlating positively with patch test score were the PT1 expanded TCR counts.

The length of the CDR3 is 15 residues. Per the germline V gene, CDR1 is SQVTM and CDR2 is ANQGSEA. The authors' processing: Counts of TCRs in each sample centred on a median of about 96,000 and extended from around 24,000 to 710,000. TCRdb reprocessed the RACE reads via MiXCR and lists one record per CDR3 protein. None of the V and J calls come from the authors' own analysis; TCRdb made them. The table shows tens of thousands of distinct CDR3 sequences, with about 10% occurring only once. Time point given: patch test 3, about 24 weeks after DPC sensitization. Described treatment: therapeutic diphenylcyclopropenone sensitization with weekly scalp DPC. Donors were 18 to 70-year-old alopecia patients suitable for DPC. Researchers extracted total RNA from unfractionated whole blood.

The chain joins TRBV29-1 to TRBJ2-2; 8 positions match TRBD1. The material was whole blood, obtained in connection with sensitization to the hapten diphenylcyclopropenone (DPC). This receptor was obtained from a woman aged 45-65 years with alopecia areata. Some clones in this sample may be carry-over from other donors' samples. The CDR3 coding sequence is TGCATGGCCCAGGGGGCAGGGGGAAGACTCGGGGAGCTGTTTTTT. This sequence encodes CMAQGAGGRLGELFF.